This T cell receptor beta chain was recorded in a study of T-cell reconstitution after alpha-beta-depleted transplantation in children. The study's findings and limits: Surviving recipient T cells and thymic progenitors produced the high day-60 TCRbeta diversity seen in some patients. Diversity and T-cell counts at one year after transplant derived mostly from new T cells. By about two months after transplant, alpha-beta T cells reportedly arose from several hundred graft clones that had expanded.

Per the germline V gene, CDR1 is DFQATT and CDR2 is SNEGSKA (reference sequence). This CDR3 has 18 residues. With V trimmed by 0 bases and J by 5 bases, 10 bases remained unmatched. Unique molecular identifiers were used to barcode this TCRbeta library. TCRdb used MiXCR to reprocess the PCR reads, holding one entry per CDR3 protein. Of around 420,000 distinct CDR3 sequences detected, roughly 17% appear once; the ten largest clones hold 25% to 30%. Details on this clonotype: The target antigen is unknown.

The V call is TRBV20-1, the J call TRBJ2-3; 14 bases fit TRBD2. The receptor was derived from a boy under three years old who had a stem cell transplant for Wiskott-Aldrich syndrome, so the T cells may come from the graft donor. The sequencing used PBMCs, mostly from graft donor cells, collected 360 days after TCRalphabeta/CD19-depleted stem cell transplant. DNA for the CDR3: TGCAGTGCTAGAGATAAGTGGACGGGACTAGCGGGAGAAGATACGCAGTATTTT. As protein: CSARDKWTGLAGEDTQYF.